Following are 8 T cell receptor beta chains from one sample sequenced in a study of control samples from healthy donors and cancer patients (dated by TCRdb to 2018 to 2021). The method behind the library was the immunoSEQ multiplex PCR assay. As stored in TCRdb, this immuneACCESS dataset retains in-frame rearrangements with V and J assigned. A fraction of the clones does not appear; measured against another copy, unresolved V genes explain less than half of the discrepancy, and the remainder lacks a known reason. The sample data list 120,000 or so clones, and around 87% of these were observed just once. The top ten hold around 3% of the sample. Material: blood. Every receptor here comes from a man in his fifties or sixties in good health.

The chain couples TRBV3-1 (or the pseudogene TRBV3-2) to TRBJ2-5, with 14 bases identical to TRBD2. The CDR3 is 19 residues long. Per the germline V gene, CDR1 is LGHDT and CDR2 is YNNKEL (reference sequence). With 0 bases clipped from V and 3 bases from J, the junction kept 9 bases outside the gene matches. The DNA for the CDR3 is TGTGCCAGCAGCCAAGATGTTACGGGACTAGCGGGGGAGGAAGAGACCCAGTACTTC. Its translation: CASSQDVTGLAGEEETQYF.

CDR3 sequence reads: CASSLEVGAISTDTQYF. In DNA, the CDR3 is TGTGCCAGCAGCTTAGAAGTGGGAGCAATCAGCACAGATACGCAGTATTTT. The chain is built from TRBV7-6 and TRBJ2-3, with a tentative D call TRBD2 (5 bases). Trimming removed 1 base at V and 0 bases at J, with 14 bases between. Germline assignment: CDR1 SGHVS and CDR2 FNYEAQ. This CDR3 has 17 amino acids.

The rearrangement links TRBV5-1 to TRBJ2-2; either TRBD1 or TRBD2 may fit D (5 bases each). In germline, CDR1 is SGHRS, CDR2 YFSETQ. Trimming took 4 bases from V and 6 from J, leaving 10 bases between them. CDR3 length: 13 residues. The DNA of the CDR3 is TGCGCCAGCAGCGCCGGGACCTCCGGGGAGCTGTTTTTT. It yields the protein CASSAGTSGELFF.

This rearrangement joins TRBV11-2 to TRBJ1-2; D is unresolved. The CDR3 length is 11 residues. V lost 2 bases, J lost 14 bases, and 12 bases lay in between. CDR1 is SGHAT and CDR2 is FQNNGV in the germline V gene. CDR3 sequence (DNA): TGTGCCAGCAGCTTATCTATCGAAACAACCTTC. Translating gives CASSLSIETTF.

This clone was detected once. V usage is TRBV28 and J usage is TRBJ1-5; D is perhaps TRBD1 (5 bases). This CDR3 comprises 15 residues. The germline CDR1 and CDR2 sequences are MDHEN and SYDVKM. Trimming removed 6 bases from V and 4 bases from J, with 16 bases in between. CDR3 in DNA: TGTGCCAGCAGCCCGTTGACAGCACAGAATCAGCCCCAGCATTTT. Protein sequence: CASSPLTAQNQPQHF.

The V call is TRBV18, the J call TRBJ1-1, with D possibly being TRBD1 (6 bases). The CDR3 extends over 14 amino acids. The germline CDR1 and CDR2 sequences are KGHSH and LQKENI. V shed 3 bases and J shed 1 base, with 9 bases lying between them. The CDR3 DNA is TGTGCCAGCTCACCGGACAGAACGAACACTGAAGCTTTCTTT. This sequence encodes CASSPDRTNTEAFF.

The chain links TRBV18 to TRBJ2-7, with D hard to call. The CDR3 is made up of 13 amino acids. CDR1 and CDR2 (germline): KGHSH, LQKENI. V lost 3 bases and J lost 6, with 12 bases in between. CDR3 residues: CASSPPLTAEQYF. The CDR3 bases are TGTGCCAGCTCACCGCCCCTAACAGCCGAGCAGTACTTC.

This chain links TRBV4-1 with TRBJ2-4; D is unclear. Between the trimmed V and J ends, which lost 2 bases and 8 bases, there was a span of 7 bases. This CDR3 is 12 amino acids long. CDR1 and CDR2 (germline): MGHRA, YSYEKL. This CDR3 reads CASSQPLDIQYF. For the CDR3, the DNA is TGCGCCAGCAGCCAACCTCTGGACATTCAGTACTTC.